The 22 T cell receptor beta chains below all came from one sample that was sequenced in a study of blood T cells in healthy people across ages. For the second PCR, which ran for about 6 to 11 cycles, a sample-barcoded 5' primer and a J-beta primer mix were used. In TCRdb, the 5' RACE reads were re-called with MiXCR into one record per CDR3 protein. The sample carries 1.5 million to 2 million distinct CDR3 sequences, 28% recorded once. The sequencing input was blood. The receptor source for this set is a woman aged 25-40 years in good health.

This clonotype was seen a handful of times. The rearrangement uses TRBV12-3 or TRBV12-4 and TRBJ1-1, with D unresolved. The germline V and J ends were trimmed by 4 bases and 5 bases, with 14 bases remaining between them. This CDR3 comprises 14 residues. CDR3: CASSSLGGETEAFF. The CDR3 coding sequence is TGTGCCAGCAGTTCCCTAGGAGGAGAGACTGAAGCTTTCTTT.

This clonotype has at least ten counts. CDR3 nucleotides: TGTGCCAGCAGCCATACAGGGGGCGGTGAAAAACTGTTTTTT. Translating gives CASSHTGGGEKLFF. J is TRBJ1-4 and V is TRBV7-9; 9 bases match TRBD1. The junction had 5 bases not matched to a gene; V was cut back by 5 bases and J by 7 bases. CDR3 length: 14 amino acids. Germline V gene sequence: CDR1 SEHNR, CDR2 FQNEAQ (reference sequence).

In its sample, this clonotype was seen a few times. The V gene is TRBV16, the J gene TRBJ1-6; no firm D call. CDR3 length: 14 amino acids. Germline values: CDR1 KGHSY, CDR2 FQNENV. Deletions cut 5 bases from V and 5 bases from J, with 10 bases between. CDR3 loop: CASSYDRNNSPLHF. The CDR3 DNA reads TGTGCCAGCAGCTATGACCGTAATAATTCACCCCTCCACTTT.

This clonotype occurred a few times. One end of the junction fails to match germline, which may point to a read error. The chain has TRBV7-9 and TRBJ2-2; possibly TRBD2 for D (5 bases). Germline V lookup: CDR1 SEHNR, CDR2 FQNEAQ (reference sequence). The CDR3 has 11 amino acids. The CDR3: CASSFIGERFF. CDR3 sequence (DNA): TGTGCCAGCAGCTTCATCGGGGAGCGGTTTTTT.

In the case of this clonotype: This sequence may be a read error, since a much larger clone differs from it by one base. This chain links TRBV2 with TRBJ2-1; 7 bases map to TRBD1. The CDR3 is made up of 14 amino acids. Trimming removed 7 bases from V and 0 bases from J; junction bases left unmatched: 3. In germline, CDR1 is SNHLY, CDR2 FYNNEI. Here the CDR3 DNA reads TGTGCCAGCAAAGGGGGCAACTCCTACAATGAGCAGTTCTTC. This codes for CASKGGNSYNEQFF.

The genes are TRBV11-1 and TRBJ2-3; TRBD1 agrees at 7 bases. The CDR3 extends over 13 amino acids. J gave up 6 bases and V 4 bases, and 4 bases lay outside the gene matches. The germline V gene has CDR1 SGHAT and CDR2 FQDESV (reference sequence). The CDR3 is CASSSRGQDTQYF. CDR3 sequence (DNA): TGTGCCAGCAGCTCCCGGGGACAGGATACGCAGTATTTT.

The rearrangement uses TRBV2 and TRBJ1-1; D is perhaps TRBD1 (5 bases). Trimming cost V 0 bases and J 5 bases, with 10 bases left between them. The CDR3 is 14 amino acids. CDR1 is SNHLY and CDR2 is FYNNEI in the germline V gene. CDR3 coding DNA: TGTGCCAGCAGTGAAGCGAGACAGTTAACTGAAGCTTTCTTT. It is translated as CASSEARQLTEAFF.

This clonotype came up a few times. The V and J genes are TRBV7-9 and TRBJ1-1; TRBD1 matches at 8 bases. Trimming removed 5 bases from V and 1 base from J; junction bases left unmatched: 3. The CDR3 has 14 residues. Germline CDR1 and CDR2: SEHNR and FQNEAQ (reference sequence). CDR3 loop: CASSAQGANTEAFF. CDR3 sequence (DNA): TGTGCCAGCAGCGCCCAGGGGGCGAACACTGAAGCTTTCTTT. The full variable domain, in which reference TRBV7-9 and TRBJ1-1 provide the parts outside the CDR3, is DTGVSQNPRHKITKRGQNVTFRCDPISEHNRLYWYRQTLGQGPEFLTYFQNEAQLEKSRLLSDRFSAERPKGSFSTLEIQRTEQGDSAMYLCASSAQGANTEAFFGQGTRLTVV.

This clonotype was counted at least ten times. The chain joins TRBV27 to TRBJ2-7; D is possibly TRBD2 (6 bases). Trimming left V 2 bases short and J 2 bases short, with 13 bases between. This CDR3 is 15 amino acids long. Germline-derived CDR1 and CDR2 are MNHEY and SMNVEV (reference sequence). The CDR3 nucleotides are TGTGCCAGCAGTTTAAGGGGACTGCCTCCCTACGAGCAGTACTTC. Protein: CASSLRGLPPYEQYF.

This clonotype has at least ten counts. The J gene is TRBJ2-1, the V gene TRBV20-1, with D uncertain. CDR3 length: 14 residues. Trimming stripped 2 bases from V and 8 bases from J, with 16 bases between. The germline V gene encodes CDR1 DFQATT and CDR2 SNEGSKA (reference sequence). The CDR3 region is CSARSATQVDEQFF. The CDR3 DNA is TGCAGTGCTAGAAGTGCTACCCAGGTCGATGAGCAGTTCTTC.

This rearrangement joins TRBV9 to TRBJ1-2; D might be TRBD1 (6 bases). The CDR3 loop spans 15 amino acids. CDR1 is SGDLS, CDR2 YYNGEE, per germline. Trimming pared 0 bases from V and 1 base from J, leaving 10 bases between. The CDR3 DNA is TGTGCCAGCAGCGTAGGAGGGGGGGTTAACTATGGCTACACCTTC. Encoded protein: CASSVGGGVNYGYTF. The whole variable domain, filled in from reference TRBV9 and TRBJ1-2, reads DSGVTQTPKHLITATGQRVTLRCSPRSGDLSVYWYQQSLDQGLQFLIQYYNGEERAKGNILERFSAQQFPDLHSELNLSSLELGDSALYFCASSVGGGVNYGYTFGSGTRLTVV.

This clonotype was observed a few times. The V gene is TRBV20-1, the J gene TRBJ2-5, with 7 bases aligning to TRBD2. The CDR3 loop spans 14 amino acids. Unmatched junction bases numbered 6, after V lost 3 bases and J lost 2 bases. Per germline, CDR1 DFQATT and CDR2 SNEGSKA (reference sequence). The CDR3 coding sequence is TGCAGTGCTAGTAGGGGACTACCGCAAGAGACCCAGTACTTC. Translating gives CSASRGLPQETQYF.

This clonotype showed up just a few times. This CDR3 is CASSSVTGITEAFF. The CDR3 region has the DNA TGTGCCAGCAGCAGTGTTACAGGGATCACTGAAGCTTTCTTT. The V gene is TRBV12-3 or TRBV12-4, the J gene TRBJ1-1; perhaps TRBD1 as D (6 bases). With 6 bases removed from V and 4 bases from J, the gap between germline ends came to 15 bases. CDR3 size: 14 residues.

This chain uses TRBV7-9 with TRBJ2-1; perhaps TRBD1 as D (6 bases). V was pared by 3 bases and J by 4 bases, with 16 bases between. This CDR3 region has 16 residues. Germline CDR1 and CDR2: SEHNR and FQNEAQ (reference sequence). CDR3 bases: TGTGCCAGCAGCTTTGAAGGGAACAGGGTTTACAATGAGCAGTTCTTC. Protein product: CASSFEGNRVYNEQFF.

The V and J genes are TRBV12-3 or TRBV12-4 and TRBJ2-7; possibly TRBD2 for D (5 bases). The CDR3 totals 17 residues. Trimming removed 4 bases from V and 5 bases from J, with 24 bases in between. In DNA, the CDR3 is TGTGCCAGCAGTTCCGAGAGGGCCCCCCTCAAAGGCAACGAGCAGTACTTC. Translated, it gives CASSSERAPLKGNEQYF.

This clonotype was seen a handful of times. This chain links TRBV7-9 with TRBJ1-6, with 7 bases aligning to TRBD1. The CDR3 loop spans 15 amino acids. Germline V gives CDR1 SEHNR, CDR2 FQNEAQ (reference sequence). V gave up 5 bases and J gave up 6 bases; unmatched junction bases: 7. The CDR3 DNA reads TGTGCCAGCAGCGACGAGGGACAGCTTAATTCACCCCTCCACTTT. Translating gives CASSDEGQLNSPLHF. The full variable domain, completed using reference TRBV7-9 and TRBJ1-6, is DTGVSQNPRHKITKRGQNVTFRCDPISEHNRLYWYRQTLGQGPEFLTYFQNEAQLEKSRLLSDRFSAERPKGSFSTLEIQRTEQGDSAMYLCASSDEGQLNSPLHFGNGTRLTVT.

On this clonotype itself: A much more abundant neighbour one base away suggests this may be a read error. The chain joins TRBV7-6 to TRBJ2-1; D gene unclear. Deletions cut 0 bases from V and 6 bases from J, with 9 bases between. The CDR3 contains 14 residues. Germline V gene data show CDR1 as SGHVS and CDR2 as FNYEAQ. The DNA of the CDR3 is TGTGCCAGCAGCTTAGCGCTCACGAGCAATGAGCAGTTCTTC. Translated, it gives CASSLALTSNEQFF.

CDR3 bases: TGTGCCAGCAGTTTTACGAGGGATCAGCCCCAGCATTTT. Translation: CASSFTRDQPQHF. The chain uses TRBV12-3 or TRBV12-4 and TRBJ1-5, with D hard to call. Trimming took 3 bases from V and 5 from J, leaving 8 bases between them. The CDR3 runs to 13 residues.

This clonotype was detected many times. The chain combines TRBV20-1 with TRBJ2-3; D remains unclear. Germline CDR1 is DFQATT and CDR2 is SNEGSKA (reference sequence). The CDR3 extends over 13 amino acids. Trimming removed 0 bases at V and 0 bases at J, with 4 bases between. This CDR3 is CSARDPSTDTQYF. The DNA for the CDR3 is TGCAGTGCTAGAGATCCTAGCACAGATACGCAGTATTTT.

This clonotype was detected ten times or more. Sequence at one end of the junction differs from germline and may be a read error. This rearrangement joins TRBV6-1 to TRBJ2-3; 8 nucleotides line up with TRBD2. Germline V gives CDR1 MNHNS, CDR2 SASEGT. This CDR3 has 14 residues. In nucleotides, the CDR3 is TGTGCCACCAGTTCGGGGGGGTTCACAGATACGCAGTATTTT. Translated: CATSSGGFTDTQYF.

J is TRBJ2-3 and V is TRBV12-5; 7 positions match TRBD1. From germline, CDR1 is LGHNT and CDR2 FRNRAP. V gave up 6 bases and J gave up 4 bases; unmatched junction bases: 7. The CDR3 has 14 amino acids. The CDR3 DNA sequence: TGTGCTAGTGGGACAGGGATGGGAGCAGATACGCAGTATTTT. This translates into CASGTGMGADTQYF.

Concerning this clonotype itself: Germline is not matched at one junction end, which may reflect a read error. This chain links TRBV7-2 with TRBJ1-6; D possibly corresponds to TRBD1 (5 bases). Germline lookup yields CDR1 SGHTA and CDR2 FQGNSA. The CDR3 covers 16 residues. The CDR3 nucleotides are TGTGCCAGCAGCTTTTACGGGGGGTTGGGTAATTCACTCCTCCACTTT. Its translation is CASSFYGGLGNSLLHF.